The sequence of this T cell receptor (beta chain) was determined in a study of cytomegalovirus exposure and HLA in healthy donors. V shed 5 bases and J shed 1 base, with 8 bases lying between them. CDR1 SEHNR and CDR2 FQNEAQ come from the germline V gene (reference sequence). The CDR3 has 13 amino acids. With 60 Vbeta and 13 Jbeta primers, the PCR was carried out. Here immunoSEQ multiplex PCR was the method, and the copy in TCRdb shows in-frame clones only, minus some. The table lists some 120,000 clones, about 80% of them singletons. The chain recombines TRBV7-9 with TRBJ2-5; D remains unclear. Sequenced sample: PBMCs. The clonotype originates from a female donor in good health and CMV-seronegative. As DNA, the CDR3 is TGTGCCAGCAGCATAACAGTCCAAGAGACCCAGTACTTC. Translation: CASSITVQETQYF. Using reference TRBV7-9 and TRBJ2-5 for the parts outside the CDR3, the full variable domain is DTGVSQNPRHKITKRGQNVTFRCDPISEHNRLYWYRQTLGQGPEFLTYFQNEAQLEKSRLLSDRFSAERPKGSFSTLEIQRTEQGDSAMYLCASSITVQETQYFGPGTRLLVL.